One and the same sample provided the 11 T cell receptor beta chains below, sequenced in a study of blood T cell repertoires in COVID-19. The assay was immunoSEQ multiplex PCR, and TCRdb's table has in-frame clones only and misses some. The sample shows around 280,000 clones, nearly 90% of them seen only once. Sequenced sample: PBMCs or T cells enriched from blood (not recorded which). Every receptor here comes from a woman younger than 35 with acute COVID-19.

The rearrangement uses TRBV5-5 and TRBJ2-1; TRBD1 might be the D (5 bases). Germline CDR1 reads SGHKS; CDR2 reads YYEKEE (reference sequence). The ends were cut back, 2 bases at V and 2 bases at J, with 8 bases in the middle. The CDR3 totals 14 residues. The CDR3 loop reads CASSLVGAYNEQFF. DNA of the CDR3: TGTGCCAGCAGCTTAGTAGGGGCCTACAATGAGCAGTTCTTC.

This chain links TRBV5-1 with TRBJ2-4; TRBD1 matches at 7 bases. The CDR3 spans 15 residues. V was clipped by 4 bases and J by 5 bases; unmatched bases: 9. Germline V lookup: CDR1 SGHRS, CDR2 YFSETQ. The CDR3 coding sequence is TGCGCCAGCAGCGCTACCGGGACAGCTCAAAACATTCAGTACTTC. Amino acid sequence: CASSATGTAQNIQYF.

This clone was seen once. The chain joins TRBV6-2 or TRBV6-3 to TRBJ1-5, with 9 nucleotides matching TRBD1. V gave up 0 bases and J gave up 1 base; unmatched junction bases: 4. Germline assignment: CDR1 MNHEY and CDR2 SVGEGT. This CDR3 has 17 residues. CDR3 sequence reads: CASSYSRTGASNQPQHF. The CDR3 DNA sequence: TGTGCCAGCAGTTACTCGAGGACAGGGGCAAGCAATCAGCCCCAGCATTTT.

The V call is TRBV10-3, the J call TRBJ2-7; the match to TRBD2 covers 14 bases. The germline CDR1 and CDR2 sequences are ENHRY and SYGVKD. V lost 2 bases to trimming and J lost 3 bases; unmatched junction nucleotides: 3. This CDR3 has 16 residues. CDR3 coding DNA: TGTGCCATCAGTGAGAGCGGGACTAGCGGGAGCTACGAGCAGTACTTC. Encoded protein: CAISESGTSGSYEQYF.

The chain uses TRBV7-9 and TRBJ1-4; TRBD1 agrees at 9 bases. V lost 3 bases, J lost 7 bases, and 6 bases stayed unmatched. CDR1 is SEHNR, CDR2 FQNEAQ, per germline (reference sequence). This CDR3 is 15 amino acids long. The CDR3 here is CASSFGQGWVEKLFF. For the CDR3, the DNA is TGTGCCAGCAGCTTCGGACAGGGGTGGGTTGAAAAACTGTTTTTT. Complete variable domain (other parts from reference TRBV7-9 and TRBJ1-4): DTGVSQNPRHKITKRGQNVTFRCDPISEHNRLYWYRQTLGQGPEFLTYFQNEAQLEKSRLLSDRFSAERPKGSFSTLEIQRTEQGDSAMYLCASSFGQGWVEKLFFGSGTQLSVL.

This chain links TRBV14 with TRBJ2-7; tentatively, D is TRBD1 (5 bases). The V end lost 5 bases, the J end lost 7 bases, and 15 bases lay between the germline ends. The CDR3 runs 13 residues. CDR1 and CDR2 from the germline V gene are SGHDN and FVKESK. The CDR3 DNA reads as TGTGCCAGCAGCTCCCAAGGGGTTGGGGAGCAGTACTTC. Protein: CASSSQGVGEQYF.

V is TRBV27 and J is TRBJ2-1; possibly TRBD2 for D (6 bases). In germline, CDR1 is MNHEY, CDR2 SMNVEV (reference sequence). The CDR3 extends over 14 amino acids. V was shortened by 5 bases and J by 4 bases, with 12 bases between the two germline ends. CDR3 amino acids: CASSNPGEYNEQFF. In nucleotides, the CDR3 is TGTGCCAGCAGTAACCCGGGAGAATACAATGAGCAGTTCTTC.

About this clone itself: This sample includes further DNA sequences coding for the same CDR3. This chain links TRBV19 with TRBJ1-1, with D possibly matching TRBD1 (5 bases). V shed 0 bases and J shed 5 bases, with 10 bases lying between them. Germline values: CDR1 LNHDA, CDR2 SQIVND (reference sequence). The CDR3 sequence is 14 residues long. This chain's CDR3 is CASSIDRGGTEAFF. DNA for the CDR3: TGTGCCAGTAGTATAGATAGGGGTGGTACTGAAGCTTTCTTT.

The rearrangement uses TRBV9 and TRBJ1-3; 7 bases agree with TRBD1. CDR3 length: 16 amino acids. V shed 3 bases, J shed 0 bases, and the junction held 6 bases outside the gene matches. Germline V gene data show CDR1 as SGDLS and CDR2 as YYNGEE. The CDR3 DNA reads as TGTGCCAGCAGCGGGACAGGATTAAGCTCTGGAAACACCATATATTTT. Its translation: CASSGTGLSSGNTIYF.

This sequence joins TRBV5-1 and TRBJ1-6; the match to TRBD1 covers 7 bases. The germline V gene has CDR1 SGHRS and CDR2 YFSETQ. The V and J ends lost 4 bases and 0 bases, in that order; junction bases with no gene match: 4. The CDR3 spans 16 residues. CDR3 loop: CASSGDSYSYNSPLHF. CDR3 in DNA: TGCGCCAGCAGCGGGGACAGCTACTCCTATAATTCACCCCTCCACTTT.

The gene calls are TRBV5-1 and TRBJ2-3, with 16 bases lining up with TRBD2. This CDR3 comprises 16 residues. J lost 6 bases, V lost 3 bases, and 4 bases had no gene match. In germline, CDR1 is SGHRS, CDR2 YFSETQ. The chain's CDR3 is CASSSGLAGGIDTQYF. The CDR3 nucleotides are TGCGCCAGCAGCTCGGGACTAGCGGGAGGGATTGATACGCAGTATTTT.